This T cell receptor (beta chain) was documented in a study of a mutant IDH1 vaccine in newly diagnosed glioma. Study summary: The first vaccination came 4-6 weeks after radiotherapy alone, or with temozolomide cycles. Patients previously underwent radiotherapy, temozolomide, or both, and most underwent both.

The CDR3 contains 15 residues. Germline-derived CDR1 and CDR2 are MDHEN and SYDVKM. The V and J ends lost 7 bases and 4 bases, in that order; junction bases with no gene match: 12. Assay used: immunoSEQ multiplex PCR; TCRdb lists only in-frame clones, some missing. The sample lists about 120,000 clones, over 75% seen once, with 4.5% to 5.5% in the top ten. Overall study results and limits: Alterations occurring in top peripheral T cell clonotypes seemed unrelated to pseudoprogression.

Sample time point: week 11, during vaccination. Alongside topical imiquimod, each dose of vaccine comprised 300 ug of mutant IDH1 20-mer peptide. Details on this clone: Antigen: not known.

This material consisted of PBMCs, taken from a glioma patient whose treatment included an IDH1 peptide vaccine. The clonotype comes from a man in his forties with glioma. The V call is TRBV28, the J call TRBJ2-5, with TRBD2 identical over 7 bases. The CDR3: CASKFGGRVGETQYF. CDR3 DNA sequence: TGTGCCAGCAAGTTTGGCGGGAGAGTCGGAGAGACCCAGTACTTC.